The present entry profiles one TCR beta chain with its context. The data were taken from a study of blood T cell repertoires in COVID-19. As for the study in general: Acute and convalescent COVID-19 samples came from the United States, Italy and Spain. The cDNA or gDNA used as material had been derived from T cells, B-cell-depleted T cells, or PBMCs.

Germline CDR1 reads SGDLS; CDR2 reads YYNGEE. The V end was cut by 6 bases, the J end by 3 bases, with 7 bases between. This CDR3 is built from 12 residues. Original handling: Reference gene primer amplification in the assay estimated nucleated cell counts. TCRdb's copy holds only in-frame clones and misses some; the assay was immunoSEQ multiplex PCR. Clonal size and the V and J genes are those of that table, whereas D and trimming came from the DNA. The sample has 170,000 or so clones; around 80% are singletons. The receptor's source is a woman in her sixties with acute or convalescent COVID-19. The sequenced sample was peripheral blood. The chain is built from TRBV9 and TRBJ1-3; maybe TRBD1 (6 bases). In nucleotides, the CDR3 is TGTGCCAGCAAGGGGGTTGGAAACACCATATATTTT. This sequence encodes CASKGVGNTIYF. The complete variable domain, with remaining parts taken from reference TRBV9 and TRBJ1-3, reads DSGVTQTPKHLITATGQRVTLRCSPRSGDLSVYWYQQSLDQGLQFLIQYYNGEERAKGNILERFSAQQFPDLHSELNLSSLELGDSALYFCASKGVGNTIYFGEGSWLTVV.